This entry features one T cell receptor (beta chain) sequence. The data stem from a study of blood T cell repertoires in COVID-19. About the study: Material from acute and convalescent COVID-19 was sourced from the United States, Italy and Spain. PBMCs, B-cell-depleted T cells, or T cells provided the cDNA or gDNA that made up the material.

The germline V and J ends were trimmed by 3 bases and 6 bases, with 15 bases remaining between them. CDR1 SGDLS and CDR2 YYNGEE come from the germline V gene. CDR3 length: 14 amino acids. Authors' data handling: Estimation of nucleated cell counts was performed using reference gene primer amplification. Sequenced by immunoSEQ multiplex PCR; TCRdb stores in-frame clones only, minus some. V and J calls and clone size are as listed in that table; D and trimming were resolved from the DNA. The sample records some 41,000 clones, around 85% being singletons. This clonotype originated in a man aged 35 to 55 with active or convalescent COVID-19. Sequencing was carried out using peripheral blood. The chain employs TRBV9 and TRBJ1-1, with TRBD1 as a possible D gene (6 bases). CDR3 nucleotides: TGTGCCAGCAGCGGGGGGCCTATGGCGGCTGAAGCTTTCTTT. Amino acids: CASSGGPMAAEAFF.